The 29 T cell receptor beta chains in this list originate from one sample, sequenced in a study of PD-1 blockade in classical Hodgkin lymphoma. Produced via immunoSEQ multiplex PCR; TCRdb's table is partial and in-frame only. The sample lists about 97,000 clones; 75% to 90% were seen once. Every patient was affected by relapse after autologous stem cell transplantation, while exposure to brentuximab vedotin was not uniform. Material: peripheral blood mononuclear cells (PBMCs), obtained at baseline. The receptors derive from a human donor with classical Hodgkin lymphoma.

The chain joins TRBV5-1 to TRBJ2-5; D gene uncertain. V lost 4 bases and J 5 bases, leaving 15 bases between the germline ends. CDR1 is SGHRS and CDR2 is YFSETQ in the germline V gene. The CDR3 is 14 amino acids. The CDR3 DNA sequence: TGCGCCAGCAGCCTGGTTGGGTTCGGGGAGACCCAGTACTTC. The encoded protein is CASSLVGFGETQYF.

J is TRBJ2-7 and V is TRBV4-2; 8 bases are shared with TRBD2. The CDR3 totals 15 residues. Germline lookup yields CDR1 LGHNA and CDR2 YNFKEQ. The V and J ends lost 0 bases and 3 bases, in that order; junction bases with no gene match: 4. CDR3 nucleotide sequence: TGTGCCAGCAGCCAAGAGGTAGCGGGGATCTACGAGCAGTACTTC. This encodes CASSQEVAGIYEQYF.

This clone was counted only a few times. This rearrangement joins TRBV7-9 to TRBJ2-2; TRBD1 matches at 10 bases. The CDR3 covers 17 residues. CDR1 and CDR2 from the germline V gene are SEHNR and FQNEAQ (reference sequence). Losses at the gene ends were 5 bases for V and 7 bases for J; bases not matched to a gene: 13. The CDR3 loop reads CASSDRQGAPSIGELFF. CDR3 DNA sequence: TGTGCCAGCAGCGACCGACAGGGGGCCCCGTCAATCGGGGAGCTGTTTTTT.

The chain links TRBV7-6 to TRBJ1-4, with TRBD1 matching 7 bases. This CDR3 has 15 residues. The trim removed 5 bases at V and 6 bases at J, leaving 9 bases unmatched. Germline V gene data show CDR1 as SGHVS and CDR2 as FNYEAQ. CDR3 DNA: TGTGCCAGCAGCCAGGGGGGGGGCGTGTATGAAAAACTGTTTTTT. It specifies CASSQGGGVYEKLFF.

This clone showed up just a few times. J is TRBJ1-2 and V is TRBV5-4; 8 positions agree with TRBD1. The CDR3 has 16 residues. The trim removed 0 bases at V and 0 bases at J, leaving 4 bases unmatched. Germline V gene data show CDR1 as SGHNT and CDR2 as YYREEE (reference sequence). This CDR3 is CASSLGQGTTNYGYTF. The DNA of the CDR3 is TGTGCCAGCAGCTTGGGACAGGGGACAACTAACTATGGCTACACCTTC.

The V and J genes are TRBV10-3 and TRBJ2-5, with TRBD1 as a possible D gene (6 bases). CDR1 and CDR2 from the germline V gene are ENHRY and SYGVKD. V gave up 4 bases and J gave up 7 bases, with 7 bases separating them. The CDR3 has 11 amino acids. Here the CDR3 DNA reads TGTGCCATCAGTGGAGGGGGGACCCAGTACTTC. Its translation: CAISGGGTQYF.

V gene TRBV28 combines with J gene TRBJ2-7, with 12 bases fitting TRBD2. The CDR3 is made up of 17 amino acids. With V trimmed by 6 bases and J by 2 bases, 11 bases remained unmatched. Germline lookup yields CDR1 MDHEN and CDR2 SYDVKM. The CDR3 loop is CASRAPTSGGLPYEQYF. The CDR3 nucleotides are TGTGCCAGCAGGGCTCCGACTAGCGGGGGATTGCCCTACGAGCAGTACTTC.

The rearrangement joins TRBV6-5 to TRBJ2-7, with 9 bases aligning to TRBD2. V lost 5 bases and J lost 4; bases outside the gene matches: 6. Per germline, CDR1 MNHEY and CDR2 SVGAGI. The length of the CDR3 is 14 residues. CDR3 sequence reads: CASSPGTSLYEQYF. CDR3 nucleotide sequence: TGTGCCAGCAGTCCCGGGACTAGCTTATACGAGCAGTACTTC.

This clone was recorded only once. In nucleotides, the CDR3 is TGTGCCTGGAGTTTCGAGGGGACCCAGTACTTC. This gives the protein CAWSFEGTQYF. The chain joins TRBV30 to TRBJ2-5; D is possibly TRBD2 (5 bases). This CDR3 is 11 amino acids long. The V end lost 2 bases, the J end lost 7 bases, and 8 bases lay between the germline ends. Germline-derived CDR1 and CDR2 are GTSNPN and SVGIG (reference sequence).

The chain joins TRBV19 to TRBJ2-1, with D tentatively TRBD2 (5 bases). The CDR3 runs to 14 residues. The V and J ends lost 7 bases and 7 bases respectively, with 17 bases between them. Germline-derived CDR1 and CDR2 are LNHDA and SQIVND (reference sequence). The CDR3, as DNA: TGTGCCAGTAAGCTCGAGGAGGTTAGAAATGAGCAGTTCTTC. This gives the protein CASKLEEVRNEQFF.

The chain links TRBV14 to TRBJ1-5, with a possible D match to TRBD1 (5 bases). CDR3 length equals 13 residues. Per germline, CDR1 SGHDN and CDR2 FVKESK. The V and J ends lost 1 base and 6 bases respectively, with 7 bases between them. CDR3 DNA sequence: TGTGCCAGCAGCCAAGGCGGGGCTCAGCCCCAGCATTTT. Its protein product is CASSQGGAQPQHF.

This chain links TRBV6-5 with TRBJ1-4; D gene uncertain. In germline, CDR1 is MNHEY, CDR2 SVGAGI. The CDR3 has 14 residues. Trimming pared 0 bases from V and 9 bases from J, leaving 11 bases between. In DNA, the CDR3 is TGTGCCAGCAGTTACTCGAATTCCGGGAAAAAACTGTTTTTT. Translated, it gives CASSYSNSGKKLFF.

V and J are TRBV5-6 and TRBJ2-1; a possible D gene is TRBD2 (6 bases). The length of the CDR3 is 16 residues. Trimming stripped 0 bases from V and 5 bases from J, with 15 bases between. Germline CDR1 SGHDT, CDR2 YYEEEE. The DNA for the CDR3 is TGTGCCAGCAGCTTGGGTGGGCGGGATTTGCACAATGAGCAGTTCTTC. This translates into CASSLGGRDLHNEQFF.

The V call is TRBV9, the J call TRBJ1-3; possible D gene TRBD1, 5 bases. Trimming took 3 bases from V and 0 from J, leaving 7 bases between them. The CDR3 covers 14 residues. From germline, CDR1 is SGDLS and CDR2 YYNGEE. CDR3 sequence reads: CASSGQRSGNTIYF. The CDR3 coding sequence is TGTGCCAGCAGCGGACAGCGCTCTGGAAACACCATATATTTT.

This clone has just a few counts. The CDR3 DNA sequence: TGCGCCAGCAGCCGAGAACCCAGGACTCAAGCTTTCTTT. Translating it yields CASSREPRTQAFF. J is TRBJ1-1 and V is TRBV5-1, with D hard to call. V shed 4 bases and J shed 9 bases, with 16 bases lying between them. CDR1 and CDR2 from the germline V gene are SGHRS and YFSETQ. The length of the CDR3 is 13 residues.

The CDR3 region is CASRLILSEKLFF. The CDR3 DNA follows: TGTGCAAGTCGCTTAATCCTCTCCGAAAAACTGTTTTTT. V is TRBV12-2 and J is TRBJ1-4. TRBV12-2 is reported as a pseudogene. This CDR3 is 13 amino acids long.

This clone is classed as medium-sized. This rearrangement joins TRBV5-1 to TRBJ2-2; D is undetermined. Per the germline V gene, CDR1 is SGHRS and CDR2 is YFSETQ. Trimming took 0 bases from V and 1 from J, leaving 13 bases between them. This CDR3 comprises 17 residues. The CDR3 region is CASSLGEAAVNTGELFF. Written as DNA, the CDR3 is TGCGCCAGCAGCTTGGGCGAGGCGGCAGTGAACACCGGGGAGCTGTTTTTT. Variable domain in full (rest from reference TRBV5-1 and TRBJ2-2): KAGVTQTPRYLIKTRGQQVTLSCSPISGHRSVSWYQQTPGQGLQFLFEYFSETQRNKGNFPGRFSGRQFSNSRSEMNVSTLELGDSALYLCASSLGEAAVNTGELFFGEGSRLTVL.

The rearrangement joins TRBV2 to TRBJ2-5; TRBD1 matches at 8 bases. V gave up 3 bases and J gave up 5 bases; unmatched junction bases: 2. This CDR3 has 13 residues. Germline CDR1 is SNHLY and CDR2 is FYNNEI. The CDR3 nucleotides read TGTGCCAGCAGTGATGGGACAGGCGAGACCCAGTACTTC. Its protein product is CASSDGTGETQYF.

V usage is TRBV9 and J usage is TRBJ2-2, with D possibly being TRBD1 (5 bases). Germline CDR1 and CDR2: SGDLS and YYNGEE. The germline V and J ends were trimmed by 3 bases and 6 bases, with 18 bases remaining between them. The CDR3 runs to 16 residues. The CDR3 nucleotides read TGTGCCAGCAGCGAGACGGGTCAGGGATTCTCCGGGGAGCTGTTTTTT. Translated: CASSETGQGFSGELFF.

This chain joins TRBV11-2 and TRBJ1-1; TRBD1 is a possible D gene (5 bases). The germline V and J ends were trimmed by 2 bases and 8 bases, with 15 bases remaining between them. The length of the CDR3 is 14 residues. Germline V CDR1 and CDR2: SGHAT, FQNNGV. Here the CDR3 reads CASSLIRGKLEAFF. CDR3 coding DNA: TGTGCCAGCAGCTTAATTAGGGGAAAACTAGAAGCTTTCTTT.

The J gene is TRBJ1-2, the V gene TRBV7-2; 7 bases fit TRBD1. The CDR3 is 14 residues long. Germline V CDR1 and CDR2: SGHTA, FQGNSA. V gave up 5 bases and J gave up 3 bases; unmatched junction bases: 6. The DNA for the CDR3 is TGTGCCAGCAGCCTCCGACAGGGCGACTATGGCTACACCTTC. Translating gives CASSLRQGDYGYTF.

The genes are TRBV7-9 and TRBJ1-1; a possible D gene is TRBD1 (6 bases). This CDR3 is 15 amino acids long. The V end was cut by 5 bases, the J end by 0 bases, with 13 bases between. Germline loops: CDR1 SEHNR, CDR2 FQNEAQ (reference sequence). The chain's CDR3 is CASSKPGHMNTEAFF. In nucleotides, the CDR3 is TGTGCCAGCAGCAAGCCGGGACACATGAACACTGAAGCTTTCTTT.

The CDR3 is CASSHTSGSYEQYF. The CDR3 DNA reads TGCGCCAGCAGCCATACTAGCGGGAGCTACGAGCAGTACTTC. J is TRBJ2-7 and V is TRBV5-1; 11 bases map to TRBD2. This CDR3 has 14 amino acids. Germline CDR1 reads SGHRS; CDR2 reads YFSETQ. The junction had 3 bases not matched to a gene; V was cut back by 4 bases and J by 3 bases.

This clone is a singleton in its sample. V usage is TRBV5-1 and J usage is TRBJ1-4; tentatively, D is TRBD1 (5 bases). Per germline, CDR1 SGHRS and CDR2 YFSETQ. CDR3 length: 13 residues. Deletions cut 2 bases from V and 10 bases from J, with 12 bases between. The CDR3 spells CASSLNQGGKLFF. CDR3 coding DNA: TGCGCCAGCAGCTTAAATCAGGGTGGAAAACTGTTTTTT.

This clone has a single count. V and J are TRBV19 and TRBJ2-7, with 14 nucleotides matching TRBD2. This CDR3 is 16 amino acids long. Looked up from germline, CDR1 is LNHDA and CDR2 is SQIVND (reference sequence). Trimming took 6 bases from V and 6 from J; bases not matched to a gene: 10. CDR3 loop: CASSSPGTSGSSEQYF. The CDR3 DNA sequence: TGTGCCAGTAGCTCCCCGGGGACTAGCGGGAGTTCCGAGCAGTACTTC.

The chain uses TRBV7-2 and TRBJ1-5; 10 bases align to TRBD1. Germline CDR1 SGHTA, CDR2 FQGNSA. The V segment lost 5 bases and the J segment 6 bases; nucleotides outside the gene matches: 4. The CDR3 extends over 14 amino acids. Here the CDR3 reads CASSRDRGGQPQHF. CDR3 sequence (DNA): TGTGCCAGCAGCAGGGACAGGGGAGGTCAGCCCCAGCATTTT.

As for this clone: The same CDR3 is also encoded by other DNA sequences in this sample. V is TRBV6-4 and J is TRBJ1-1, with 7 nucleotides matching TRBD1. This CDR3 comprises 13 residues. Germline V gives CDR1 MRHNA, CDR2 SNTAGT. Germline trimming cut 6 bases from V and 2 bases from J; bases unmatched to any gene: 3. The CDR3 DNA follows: TGTGCCAGCAGCCGACAGGGAAACACTGAAGCTTTCTTT. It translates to CASSRQGNTEAFF.

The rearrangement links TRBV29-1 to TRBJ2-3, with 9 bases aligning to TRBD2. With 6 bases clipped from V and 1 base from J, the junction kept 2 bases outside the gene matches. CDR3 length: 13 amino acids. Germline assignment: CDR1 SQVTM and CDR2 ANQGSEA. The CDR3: CSVRTSGTDTQYF. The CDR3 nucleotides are TGCAGCGTGCGGACTAGCGGCACAGATACGCAGTATTTT.

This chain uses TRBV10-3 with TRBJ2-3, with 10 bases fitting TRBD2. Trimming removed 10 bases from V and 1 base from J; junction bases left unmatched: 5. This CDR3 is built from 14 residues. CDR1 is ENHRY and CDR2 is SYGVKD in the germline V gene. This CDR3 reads CASRGTSGTDTQYF. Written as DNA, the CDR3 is TGTGCCAGCAGGGGGACTAGCGGCACAGATACGCAGTATTTT.